These 17 T cell receptor beta chains were sequenced from one sample in a study of identical twins. Each CDR3 protein gets one entry after TCRdb re-called the 5' RACE reads with MiXCR. The data show a few hundred thousand distinct CDR3 sequences, 9.5% to 10% seen once. These data also featured in a second study, about yellow fever vaccine responses in identical twins.

Sequencing was performed on PBMCs. All receptors come from a woman under 30 in good health.

This clonotype has at least ten counts. The J gene is TRBJ2-7, the V gene TRBV7-2, with TRBD1 matching over 9 bases. CDR1 is SGHTA and CDR2 is FQGNSA in the germline V gene. J was trimmed by 3 bases and V by 5 bases; bases with no gene match: 5. The CDR3 covers 14 residues. The CDR3 loop is CASSPGTGNYEQYF. CDR3 in DNA: TGTGCCAGCAGCCCAGGGACAGGGAACTACGAGCAGTACTTC. The whole variable domain, remainder taken from reference TRBV7-2 and TRBJ2-7, is GAGVSQSPSNKVTEKGKDVELRCDPISGHTALYWYRQSLGQGLEFLIYFQGNSAPDKSGLPSDRFSAERTGGSVSTLTIQRTQQEDSAVYLCASSPGTGNYEQYFGPGTRLTVT.

This clonotype is a singleton in its sample. The chain recombines TRBV2 with TRBJ2-1; unclear D gene. The CDR3 runs to 9 residues. With 8 bases removed from V and 9 bases from J, the gap between germline ends came to 5 bases. Germline V gene lookup returns CDR1 SNHLY and CDR2 FYNNEI. CDR3 DNA sequence: TGTGCCAGCCTTGGTGAGCAGTTCTTC. Its protein product is CASLGEQFF. Full variable domain (rest looked up from reference TRBV2 and TRBJ2-1): EPEVTQTPSHQVTQMGQEVILRCVPISNHLYFYWYRQILGQKVEFLVSFYNNEISEKSEIFDDQFSVERPDGSNFTLKIRSTKLEDSAMYFCASLGEQFFGPGTRLTVL.

The chain employs TRBV20-1 and TRBJ2-1, with 7 bases matching TRBD2. V shed 5 bases, J shed 7 bases, and the junction held 2 bases outside the gene matches. The CDR3 contains 11 residues. Germline values: CDR1 DFQATT, CDR2 SNEGSKA (reference sequence). As DNA, the CDR3 is TGCAGTGCTGCGGGGGAGAATGAGCAGTTCTTC. Its protein product is CSAAGENEQFF.

V gene TRBV3-1 combines with J gene TRBJ2-2, with 15 bases fitting TRBD2. Germline trimming cut 3 bases from V and 5 bases from J; bases unmatched to any gene: 1. The germline gives CDR1 LGHDT, CDR2 YNNKEL (reference sequence). This CDR3 comprises 16 residues. The CDR3 region is CASSHGLAGGTGELFF. CDR3 bases: TGTGCCAGCAGCCACGGACTAGCGGGGGGGACCGGGGAGCTGTTTTTT. Filled out from reference TRBV3-1 and TRBJ2-2, the complete variable domain reads DTAVSQTPKYLVTQMGNDKSIKCEQNLGHDTMYWYKQDSKKFLKIMFSYNNKELIINETVPNRFSPKSPDKAHLNLHINSLELGDSAVYFCASSHGLAGGTGELFFGEGSRLTVL.

The CDR3 protein is CASSLDLAGEVNEQFF. DNA for the CDR3: TGCGCCAGCAGCTTGGACCTAGCGGGAGAGGTAAATGAGCAGTTCTTC. This chain joins TRBV5-1 and TRBJ2-1, with TRBD2 matching 10 bases. The germline gives CDR1 SGHRS, CDR2 YFSETQ. The CDR3 contains 16 residues. V lost 0 bases to trimming and J lost 7 bases; unmatched junction nucleotides: 7.

This clonotype has more than one count but fewer than ten. The rearrangement uses TRBV20-1 and TRBJ2-7; no reliable D call. V was cut by 3 bases and J by 0 bases, with 9 bases left in between. Germline assignment: CDR1 DFQATT and CDR2 SNEGSKA (reference sequence). The CDR3 is made up of 13 amino acids. In nucleotides, the CDR3 is TGCAGTGCTAGGGGCAGCCACTCCTACGAGCAGTACTTC. It translates to CSARGSHSYEQYF.

V is TRBV20-1 and J is TRBJ2-1; TRBD1 is a possible D gene (5 bases). Germline CDR1 reads DFQATT; CDR2 reads SNEGSKA (reference sequence). The CDR3 extends over 12 amino acids. The ends were cut back, 5 bases at V and 10 bases at J, with 15 bases in the middle. The CDR3 reads CSAVLKGAEQFF. Written as DNA, the CDR3 is TGCAGTGCTGTCCTGAAAGGGGCAGAGCAGTTCTTC.

The chain is built from TRBV7-3 and TRBJ2-2; the D gene could be TRBD1 or TRBD2 (5 bases each). Germline V gene sequence: CDR1 SGHTA, CDR2 FQGTGA. The CDR3 length is 14 residues. V shed 2 bases and J shed 5 bases, with 9 bases lying between them. The chain's CDR3 is CASSLGTQTGELFF. CDR3 DNA sequence: TGTGCCAGCAGCTTAGGGACCCAAACCGGGGAGCTGTTTTTT.

This clonotype was recorded many times. The genes are TRBV15 and TRBJ2-7; possible D gene TRBD1, 5 bases. V was trimmed by 4 bases and J by 2 bases, leaving 12 bases between them. Germline V gives CDR1 LNHNV, CDR2 YYDKDF (reference sequence). The CDR3 has 14 residues. CDR3 bases: TGTGCCACCAGCAAGGGGATAGGAGCCTACGAGCAGTACTTC. Protein product: CATSKGIGAYEQYF.

This clonotype has only a few counts. This chain connects TRBV28 to TRBJ1-2; 10 nucleotides agree with TRBD1. This CDR3 is 15 amino acids long. The trim removed 6 bases at V and 3 bases at J, leaving 7 bases unmatched. Per germline, CDR1 MDHEN and CDR2 SYDVKM. CDR3 sequence (DNA): TGTGCCAGCAGCCCCCGGACAGGGGGGGACTATGGCTACACCTTC. Translating gives CASSPRTGGDYGYTF.

This clonotype showed up just a few times. The chain couples TRBV5-1 to TRBJ2-3; TRBD2 agrees at 8 bases. Germline trimming cut 4 bases from V and 5 bases from J; bases unmatched to any gene: 9. CDR1 and CDR2 (germline): SGHRS, YFSETQ. This CDR3 spans 15 amino acids. The CDR3 DNA reads TGCGCCAGCAGCCCCGGGGGGACTAGGGAAGATACGCAGTATTTT. This encodes CASSPGGTREDTQYF.

In nucleotides, the CDR3 is TGTGCCAGCCTGGGGGGAGCTAGGGATACGCAGTATTTT. It specifies CASLGGARDTQYF. This rearrangement joins TRBV11-2 to TRBJ2-3; D perhaps matches TRBD2 (6 bases). Germline lookup yields CDR1 SGHAT and CDR2 FQNNGV. The CDR3 has 13 residues. V was cut by 8 bases and J by 6 bases, with 15 bases left in between.

This clonotype was counted ten times or more. The chain links TRBV2 to TRBJ2-2; tentatively, D is TRBD2 (5 bases). The V end was cut by 4 bases, the J end by 6 bases, with 9 bases between. Looked up from germline, CDR1 is SNHLY and CDR2 is FYNNEI. The CDR3 length is 13 residues. The CDR3 spells CASSVEGAGELFF. The CDR3 DNA is TGTGCCAGCAGTGTAGAGGGTGCCGGGGAGCTGTTTTTT.

This clonotype was detected many times. The chain joins TRBV4-3 to TRBJ2-7; the D gene is possibly TRBD1 (6 bases). V lost 4 bases and J lost 2, with 21 bases in between. The germline V gene encodes CDR1 LGHNA and CDR2 YSLEER. CDR3 length: 17 amino acids. Here the CDR3 reads CASSPKRWTDQTYEQYF. The DNA for the CDR3 is TGCGCCAGCAGCCCAAAAAGGTGGACAGACCAAACCTACGAGCAGTACTTC.

This clonotype has more than one count but fewer than ten. The chain recombines TRBV6-5 with TRBJ1-1; D call uncertain. The germline CDR1 and CDR2 sequences are MNHEY and SVGAGI. This CDR3 has 16 amino acids. Trimming took 1 base from V and 4 from J, leaving 16 bases between them. The CDR3, as DNA: TGTGCCAGCAGTTACTTTCCGGCCGGAGGGAGCACTGAAGCTTTCTTT. Residues: CASSYFPAGGSTEAFF.

In DNA, the CDR3 is TGTGCCAGCAGCCTCACAGGGGACAACTCCTACGAGCAGTACTTC. Translating it yields CASSLTGDNSYEQYF. The chain links TRBV7-9 to TRBJ2-7; 7 bases fit TRBD1. The CDR3 contains 15 residues. J lost 0 bases, V lost 5 bases, and 7 bases had no gene match. Germline V gene lookup returns CDR1 SEHNR and CDR2 FQNEAQ (reference sequence).

In its sample, this clonotype was seen a few times. This chain joins TRBV7-2 and TRBJ2-7; D may correspond to TRBD1 or TRBD2 (6 bases each). Deletions cut 5 bases from V and 2 bases from J, with 22 bases between. The germline V gene has CDR1 SGHTA and CDR2 FQGNSA. The CDR3 extends over 17 amino acids. The CDR3 nucleotides are TGTGCCAGCAGCACGAAGGGGGGCGGGCACCCTCCCTACGAGCAGTACTTC. Its protein is CASSTKGGGHPPYEQYF. The full variable domain, completed using reference TRBV7-2 and TRBJ2-7, is GAGVSQSPSNKVTEKGKDVELRCDPISGHTALYWYRQSLGQGLEFLIYFQGNSAPDKSGLPSDRFSAERTGGSVSTLTIQRTQQEDSAVYLCASSTKGGGHPPYEQYFGPGTRLTVT.